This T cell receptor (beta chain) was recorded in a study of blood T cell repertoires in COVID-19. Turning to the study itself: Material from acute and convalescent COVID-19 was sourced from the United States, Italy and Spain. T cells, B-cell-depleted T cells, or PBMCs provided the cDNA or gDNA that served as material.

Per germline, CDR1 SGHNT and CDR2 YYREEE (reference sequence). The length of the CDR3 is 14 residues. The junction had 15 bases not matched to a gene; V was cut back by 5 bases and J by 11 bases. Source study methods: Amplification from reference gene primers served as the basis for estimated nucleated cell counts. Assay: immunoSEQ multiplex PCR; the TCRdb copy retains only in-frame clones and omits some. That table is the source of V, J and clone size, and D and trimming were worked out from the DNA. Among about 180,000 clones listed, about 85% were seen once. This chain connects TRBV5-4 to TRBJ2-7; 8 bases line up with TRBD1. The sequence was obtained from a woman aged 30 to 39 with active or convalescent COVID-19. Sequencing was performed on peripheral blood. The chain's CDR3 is CASRPDQGQVVEYF. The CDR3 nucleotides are TGTGCCAGCAGGCCGGATCAGGGACAGGTCGTAGAGTACTTC. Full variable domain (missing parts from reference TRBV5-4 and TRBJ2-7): ETGVTQSPTHLIKTRGQQVTLRCSSQSGHNTVSWYQQALGQGPQFIFQYYREEENGRGNFPPRFSGLQFPNYSSELNVNALELDDSALYLCASRPDQGQVVEYFGPGTRLTVT.